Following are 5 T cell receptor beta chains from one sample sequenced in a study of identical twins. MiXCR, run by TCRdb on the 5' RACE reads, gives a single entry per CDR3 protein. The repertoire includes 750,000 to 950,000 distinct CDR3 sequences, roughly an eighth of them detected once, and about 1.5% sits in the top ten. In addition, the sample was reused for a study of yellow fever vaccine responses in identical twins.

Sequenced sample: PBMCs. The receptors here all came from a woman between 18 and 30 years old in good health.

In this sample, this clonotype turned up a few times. The CDR3 DNA reads as TGTGCCAGCAGTTTCTCCAGTATTGGTGGCTACACCTTC. Its translation is CASSFSSIGGYTF. The V and J genes are TRBV12-3 or TRBV12-4 and TRBJ1-2, with D unclear. The CDR3 has 13 amino acids. V lost 3 bases and J 7 bases, leaving 12 bases between the germline ends.

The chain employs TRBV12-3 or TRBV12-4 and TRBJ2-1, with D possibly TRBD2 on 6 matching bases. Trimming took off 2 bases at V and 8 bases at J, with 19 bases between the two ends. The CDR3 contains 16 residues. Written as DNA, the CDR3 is TGTGCCAGCAGTTTATCCGGGAGCCCCCGGTACGATGAGCAGTTCTTC. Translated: CASSLSGSPRYDEQFF.

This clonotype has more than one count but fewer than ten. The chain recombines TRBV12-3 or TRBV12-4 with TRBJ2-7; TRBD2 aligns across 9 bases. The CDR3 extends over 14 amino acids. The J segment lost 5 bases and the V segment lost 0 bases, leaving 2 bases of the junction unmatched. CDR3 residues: CASSLALAGNEQYF. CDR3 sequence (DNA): TGTGCCAGCAGTTTAGCTCTAGCGGGGAACGAGCAGTACTTC.

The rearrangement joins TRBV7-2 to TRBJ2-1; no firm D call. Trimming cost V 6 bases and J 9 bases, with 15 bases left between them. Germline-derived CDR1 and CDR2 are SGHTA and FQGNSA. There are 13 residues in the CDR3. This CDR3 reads CASRLTAQGEQFF. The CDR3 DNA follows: TGTGCCAGCAGGCTCACTGCCCAAGGTGAGCAGTTCTTC.

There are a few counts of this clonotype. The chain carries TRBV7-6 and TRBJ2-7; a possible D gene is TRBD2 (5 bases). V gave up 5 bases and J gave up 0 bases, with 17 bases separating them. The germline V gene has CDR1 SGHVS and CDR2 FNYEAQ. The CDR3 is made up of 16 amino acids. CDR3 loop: CASSLLNPGSSYEQYF. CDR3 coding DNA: TGTGCCAGCAGCCTCCTCAACCCGGGGAGCTCCTACGAGCAGTACTTC. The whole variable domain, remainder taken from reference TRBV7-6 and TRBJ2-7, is GAGVSQSPRYKVTKRGQDVALRCDPISGHVSLYWYRQALGQGPEFLTYFNYEAQQDKSGLPNDRFSAERPEGSISTLTIQRTEQRDSAMYRCASSLLNPGSSYEQYFGPGTRLTVT.